These 26 T cell receptor beta chains were all obtained from the same sample, sequenced in a study of T cells after somatic rescue of genetic block. Measured with immunoSEQ multiplex PCR; TCRdb has only the in-frame clones, and not every one. This sample yields 110,000 or so clones, of which just over 90% are seen a single time; about 1.5% belongs to the top ten. Sequenced material: peripheral blood mononuclear cells (PBMCs). All receptors come from a young woman.

This clone was observed a single time. The rearrangement joins TRBV2 to TRBJ2-1, with 8 bases that match TRBD2. CDR3 length: 13 amino acids. Germline V CDR1 and CDR2: SNHLY, FYNNEI. Losses at the gene ends were 11 bases for V and 1 base for J; bases not matched to a gene: 4. The CDR3 DNA follows: TGTGCCCGGGGGGGTTCTTCCTACAATGAGCAGTTCTTC. It yields the protein CARGGSSYNEQFF.

The chain uses TRBV6-5 and TRBJ2-5, with a weak D call TRBD1 (6 bases). The length of the CDR3 is 14 residues. The germline V and J ends were trimmed by 0 bases and 1 base, with 6 bases remaining between them. Germline CDR1 is MNHEY and CDR2 is SVGAGI. The CDR3 loop reads CASSYSDSQETQYF. Here the CDR3 DNA reads TGTGCCAGCAGTTACTCGGACAGCCAAGAGACCCAGTACTTC.

This sequence joins TRBV27 and TRBJ2-2; 11 nucleotides align to TRBD2. This CDR3 is built from 15 residues. Per germline, CDR1 MNHEY and CDR2 SMNVEV (reference sequence). The J segment lost 6 bases and the V segment lost 6 bases, leaving 6 bases of the junction unmatched. CDR3 coding DNA: TGTGCCAGCAGCACAAATAGCGGGGGGGCCGGGGAGCTGTTTTTT. Its translation: CASSTNSGGAGELFF.

The V and J genes are TRBV5-1 and TRBJ2-7, with a possible D match to TRBD1 (5 bases). Germline V gene lookup returns CDR1 SGHRS and CDR2 YFSETQ. V was trimmed by 1 base and J by 6 bases, leaving 8 bases between them. This CDR3 region has 12 residues. The CDR3 region is CASSLRGSEQYF. Written as DNA, the CDR3 is TGCGCCAGCAGCTTGAGGGGATCCGAGCAGTACTTC.

This chain uses TRBV7-2 with TRBJ1-6; 7 nucleotides match TRBD1. Per the germline V gene, CDR1 is SGHTA and CDR2 is FQGNSA. Trimming removed 4 bases from V and 10 bases from J; junction bases left unmatched: 4. This CDR3 has 13 amino acids. CDR3 nucleotides: TGTGCCAGCAGCTATAGGGACAGCTCACCCCTCCACTTT. Its protein is CASSYRDSSPLHF.

The chain carries TRBV5-1 and TRBJ2-5; the match to TRBD2 covers 8 bases. The CDR3 loop spans 15 amino acids. The germline CDR1 and CDR2 sequences are SGHRS and YFSETQ. V was clipped by 4 bases and J by 5 bases; unmatched bases: 10. The CDR3: CASSLLGLAPETQYF. CDR3 DNA sequence: TGCGCCAGCAGCCTCCTTGGACTAGCCCCGGAGACCCAGTACTTC.

The J gene is TRBJ2-7, the V gene TRBV5-6, with D possibly being TRBD2 (6 bases). Per germline, CDR1 SGHDT and CDR2 YYEEEE. Trimming cost V 4 bases and J 2 bases, with 16 bases left between them. The CDR3 loop spans 15 amino acids. The CDR3 coding sequence is TGTGCCAGCAGCCCTAGGGGACTGAAGGCCTACGAGCAGTACTTC. This translates into CASSPRGLKAYEQYF.

This chain uses TRBV9 with TRBJ2-7; a weak D match, TRBD2 (5 bases). The V end lost 4 bases, the J end lost 7 bases, and 12 bases lay between the germline ends. The germline gives CDR1 SGDLS, CDR2 YYNGEE. The CDR3 totals 12 residues. The CDR3 DNA follows: TGTGCCAGCAGCTCCGGGGTTGGGGAGCAGTACTTC. It translates to CASSSGVGEQYF.

V usage is TRBV7-3 and J usage is TRBJ2-3, with 8 bases fitting TRBD2. The CDR3 totals 15 residues. The J segment lost 0 bases and the V segment lost 2 bases, leaving 1 base of the junction unmatched. The germline V gene encodes CDR1 SGHTA and CDR2 FQGTGA. CDR3 residues: CASSLQRGSTDTQYF. The CDR3 DNA reads as TGTGCCAGCAGCTTACAGCGGGGGAGCACAGATACGCAGTATTTT. Full variable domain (rest looked up from reference TRBV7-3 and TRBJ2-3): GAGVSQTPSNKVTEKGKYVELRCDPISGHTALYWYRQSLGQGPEFLIYFQGTGAADDSGLPNDRFFAVRPEGSVSTLKIQRTERGDSAVYLCASSLQRGSTDTQYFGPGTRLTVL.

This rearrangement joins TRBV21-1 to TRBJ1-2. TRBV21-1 is given as a pseudogene. The CDR3 consists of 14 residues. The CDR3 protein is CASSKGGGPRGYTF. The CDR3 nucleotides are TGTGCCAGCAGCAAAGGGGGGGGCCCCCGGGGCTACACCTTC.

The chain recombines TRBV6-1 with TRBJ2-3; 8 bases agree with TRBD1. Trimming removed 5 bases from V and 1 base from J; junction bases left unmatched: 5. Looked up from germline, CDR1 is MNHNS and CDR2 is SASEGT. The length of the CDR3 is 15 residues. The CDR3 here is CASSRQGMGTDTQYF. The CDR3 DNA reads TGTGCCAGCAGTAGACAGGGGATGGGCACAGATACGCAGTATTTT.

The V call is TRBV27, the J call TRBJ2-5; D ambiguous. Germline V gene data show CDR1 as MNHEY and CDR2 as SMNVEV (reference sequence). The CDR3 is 12 residues long. V gave up 4 bases and J gave up 7 bases, with 10 bases separating them. CDR3 nucleotide sequence: TGTGCCAGCAGTTCGCAGTGGGGGACCCAGTACTTC. Protein product: CASSSQWGTQYF.

In regard to this clone: Other DNA sequences in this specimen translate into the identical CDR3. V and J are TRBV2 and TRBJ1-5; D remains ambiguous. The CDR3 covers 14 residues. Trimming took 0 bases from V and 4 from J, leaving 7 bases between them. Germline CDR1 and CDR2: SNHLY and FYNNEI. The CDR3 loop is CASSEARGNQPQHF. The CDR3 DNA sequence: TGTGCCAGCAGTGAAGCCCGGGGAAATCAGCCCCAGCATTTT.

The chain carries TRBV30 and TRBJ1-1; D may be TRBD1 (5 bases). V was cut by 7 bases and J by 2 bases, with 14 bases left in between. Germline CDR1 is GTSNPN and CDR2 is SVGIG (reference sequence). The CDR3 extends over 13 amino acids. The CDR3 is CAYTGRLNTEAFF. Written as DNA, the CDR3 is TGTGCCTATACGGGACGGCTAAACACTGAAGCTTTCTTT.

This rearrangement joins TRBV28 to TRBJ1-1; 7 nucleotides line up with TRBD1. The ends lost 5 bases at V and 5 bases at J; junction bases unmatched: 8. CDR1 and CDR2 (germline): MDHEN, SYDVKM. This CDR3 has 14 amino acids. The CDR3 is CASSVPTGRTEAFF. The CDR3 bases are TGTGCCAGCAGTGTCCCGACAGGGAGAACTGAAGCTTTCTTT.

This rearrangement joins TRBV4-1 to TRBJ2-7; tentatively, D is TRBD1 (6 bases). The CDR3 totals 16 residues. Germline V gene data show CDR1 as MGHRA and CDR2 as YSYEKL. The V end was cut by 0 bases, the J end by 1 base, with 13 bases between. The CDR3 sequence is CASSQEDRGRSYEQYF. The CDR3 DNA reads as TGCGCCAGCAGCCAAGAGGACAGAGGTCGATCCTACGAGCAGTACTTC.

The V call is TRBV6-5, the J call TRBJ1-3; 7 positions agree with TRBD1. V dropped 6 bases and J dropped 8; count of bases not matched to a gene: 7. CDR3 length: 13 amino acids. Germline V gives CDR1 MNHEY, CDR2 SVGAGI. The CDR3 DNA sequence: TGTGCCAGCAGCCTACGACAGGGCTACACCATATATTTT. Protein product: CASSLRQGYTIYF.

The V call is TRBV4-3, the J call TRBJ2-7; D not resolved. This CDR3 comprises 15 residues. In germline, CDR1 is LGHNA, CDR2 YSLEER. V was trimmed by 0 bases and J by 12 bases, leaving 21 bases between them. CDR3 bases: TGCGCCAGCAGCCAAGACATGGGAAATGCTGTCAGTCTGTACTTC. It yields the protein CASSQDMGNAVSLYF.

The chain employs TRBV21-1 and TRBJ2-5; the D call in the table, TRBD2, was not verified against the DNA. TRBV21-1 is a pseudogene. The CDR3 extends over 13 amino acids. CDR3 coding DNA: TGTGCCAGCAGCAGTAGCGGGGAAGAGACCCAGTACTTC. It is translated as CASSSSGEETQYF.

The chain uses TRBV7-2 and TRBJ2-2; possibly TRBD1 for D (5 bases). CDR1 and CDR2 (germline): SGHTA, FQGNSA. Trimming pared 1 base from V and 6 bases from J, leaving 12 bases between. The CDR3 has 15 amino acids. Here the CDR3 reads CASSLGGSVPGELFF. Here the CDR3 DNA reads TGTGCCAGCAGCTTAGGGGGCAGCGTCCCCGGGGAGCTGTTTTTT. The full variable domain, completed using reference TRBV7-2 and TRBJ2-2, is GAGVSQSPSNKVTEKGKDVELRCDPISGHTALYWYRQSLGQGLEFLIYFQGNSAPDKSGLPSDRFSAERTGGSVSTLTIQRTQQEDSAVYLCASSLGGSVPGELFFGEGSRLTVL.

This clone was seen once. V and J are TRBV12-5 and TRBJ2-7; 11 nucleotides align to TRBD1. CDR1 is LGHNT, CDR2 FRNRAP, per germline. V shed 0 bases and J 5 bases; nucleotides not matched to a gene: 6. This CDR3 comprises 16 residues. The CDR3 protein is CASGLVRGQGAHEQYF. DNA of the CDR3: TGTGCTAGTGGTTTGGTACGAGGACAGGGGGCTCACGAGCAGTACTTC.

This clone turned up a few times. The genes are TRBV5-1 and TRBJ2-2, with TRBD1 matching 11 bases. Germline CDR1 reads SGHRS; CDR2 reads YFSETQ. CDR3 length: 15 residues. V shed 9 bases, J shed 4 bases, and the junction held 8 bases outside the gene matches. In DNA, the CDR3 is TGCGCCACCAACCCGGGACAGGGGGGCACCGGGGAGCTGTTTTTT. Amino acid sequence: CATNPGQGGTGELFF.

This rearrangement joins TRBV25-1 to TRBJ1-6; tentative D call: TRBD1 (6 bases). Germline V gene lookup returns CDR1 MGHDK and CDR2 SYGVNS. CDR3 size: 14 residues. V gave up 6 bases and J gave up 7 bases, with 13 bases separating them. The CDR3 nucleotides are TGTGCCAGCAGAGGCAGGGGACCCAATTCACCCCTCCACTTT. This gives the protein CASRGRGPNSPLHF.

The chain recombines TRBV19 with TRBJ2-3; tentative D call: TRBD1 (6 bases). The CDR3 extends over 13 amino acids. Trimming removed 6 bases from V and 9 bases from J, with 16 bases in between. Per germline, CDR1 LNHDA and CDR2 SQIVND (reference sequence). In DNA form, the CDR3 reads TGTGCCAGTAGCCCAACTGGGACAAACACGCAGTATTTT. Protein: CASSPTGTNTQYF.

The rearrangement links TRBV29-1 to TRBJ2-7, with D perhaps TRBD1 or TRBD2 (5 bases each). The length of the CDR3 is 12 residues. With 5 bases removed from V and 3 bases from J, the gap between germline ends came to 11 bases. Germline CDR1 and CDR2: SQVTM and ANQGSEA. This CDR3 reads CSVRGRDYEQYF. CDR3 bases: TGCAGCGTTAGGGGACGGGACTACGAGCAGTACTTC.

J is TRBJ1-2 and V is TRBV13, with D possibly being TRBD1 (5 bases). The length of the CDR3 is 16 residues. The germline gives CDR1 PRHDT, CDR2 FYEKMQ (reference sequence). With 1 base removed from V and 0 bases from J, the gap between germline ends came to 12 bases. CDR3 DNA: TGTGCCAGCAGCTTAGTCGGCAGGGTCCCTAACTATGGCTACACCTTC. It is translated as CASSLVGRVPNYGYTF. The variable domain in full, with the rest retrieved from reference TRBV13 and TRBJ1-2, is AAGVIQSPRHLIKEKRETATLKCYPIPRHDTVYWYQQGPGQDPQFLISFYEKMQSDKGSIPDRFSAQQFSDYHSELNMSSLELGDSALYFCASSLVGRVPNYGYTFGSGTRLTVV.